This passage covers 26 T cell receptor beta chains from one sample sequenced in a study of cytomegalovirus exposure and HLA in healthy donors. PCR was performed using 60 Vbeta and 13 Jbeta primers. Data came from immunoSEQ multiplex PCR; TCRdb stores just in-frame clones and leaves some out. The table lists roughly 180,000 clones, around 80% of them singletons. What was sequenced was PBMCs. The receptor set was obtained from a man aged 18 to 30 in good health and CMV-seronegative.

This clone has a single count. The chain recombines TRBV7-3 with TRBJ2-7; maybe TRBD2 (6 bases). Germline CDR1 and CDR2: SGHTA and FQGTGA. The V gene lost 2 bases and the J gene lost 2 bases, with 13 bases spanning the gap. The CDR3 loop spans 15 amino acids. CDR3: CASSLGASVPYEQYF. The CDR3 coding sequence is TGTGCCAGCAGCTTAGGGGCTAGCGTCCCCTACGAGCAGTACTTC.

This clone was recorded a few times. The genes are TRBV28 and TRBJ1-6, with D hard to call. Between the trimmed V and J ends, which lost 3 bases and 7 bases, there was a span of 10 bases. Germline CDR1 reads MDHEN; CDR2 reads SYDVKM. The CDR3 spans 14 residues. The CDR3 sequence is CASSLVQANSPLHF. CDR3 in DNA: TGTGCCAGCAGTTTGGTGCAGGCAAATTCACCCCTCCACTTT. The full variable domain, with the rest looked up from reference TRBV28 and TRBJ1-6, is DVKVTQSSRYLVKRTGEKVFLECVQDMDHENMFWYRQDPGLGLRLIYFSYDVKMKEKGDIPEGYSVSREKKERFSLILESASTNQTSMYLCASSLVQANSPLHFGNGTRLTVT.

This clone turned up a few times. V and J are TRBV9 and TRBJ2-1, with 11 bases that match TRBD2. Germline lookup yields CDR1 SGDLS and CDR2 YYNGEE. The CDR3 is made up of 14 amino acids. Trimming at V came to 2 bases and at J to 8 bases, leaving 3 bases not matched to a gene. The CDR3 bases are TGTGCCAGCAGCGTTACTAGCGGGGGCTATGAGCAGTTCTTC. This codes for CASSVTSGGYEQFF.

This chain connects TRBV9 to TRBJ2-1; 9 bases align to TRBD2. V lost 4 bases, J lost 7 bases, and 6 bases stayed unmatched. The CDR3 has 14 residues. Germline V lookup: CDR1 SGDLS, CDR2 YYNGEE. CDR3 sequence: CASSLGLARNEQFF. Here the CDR3 DNA reads TGTGCCAGCAGCCTCGGACTAGCGCGAAATGAGCAGTTCTTC.

The gene calls are TRBV21-1 and TRBJ1-3. TRBV21-1 is reported as a pseudogene. The CDR3 sequence is 15 residues long. The CDR3 nucleotides are TGTGCCAGCAGCTCCGGCGGGGTGTGGGGAAACACCATATATTTT. This translates into CASSSGGVWGNTIYF.

This clone showed up just a few times. V and J are TRBV9 and TRBJ2-7, with 7 positions matching TRBD2. Germline lookup yields CDR1 SGDLS and CDR2 YYNGEE. The CDR3 runs 13 residues. Unmatched junction bases numbered 8, after V lost 2 bases and J lost 9 bases. This chain's CDR3 is CASSVGRGSGQYF. The DNA of the CDR3 is TGTGCCAGCAGCGTGGGGAGGGGAAGTGGGCAGTACTTC.

The genes are TRBV10-3 and TRBJ1-3; D not resolved. Germline V lookup: CDR1 ENHRY, CDR2 SYGVKD. CDR3 length equals 12 residues. Trimming left V 3 bases short and J 4 bases short, with 4 bases between. The CDR3 DNA sequence: TGTGCCATCAGTGACCCGGGAAACACCATATATTTT. Translated: CAISDPGNTIYF.

V gene TRBV10-3 combines with J gene TRBJ1-2, with a tentative D call TRBD1 (5 bases). This CDR3 contains 18 residues. V lost 0 bases, J lost 3 bases, and 20 bases lay in between. The germline V gene has CDR1 ENHRY and CDR2 SYGVKD. CDR3 in DNA: TGTGCCATCAGTGAGTCGGAGAGACTTCTAAGGGGCTACTATGGCTACACCTTC. Translation gives CAISESERLLRGYYGYTF.

Concerning this clone: The same CDR3 also results from other DNA sequences found in this sample. V usage is TRBV5-1 and J usage is TRBJ2-7; 12 bases align to TRBD1. The CDR3 extends over 14 amino acids. Per germline, CDR1 SGHRS and CDR2 YFSETQ. Trimming removed 4 bases from V and 4 bases from J; junction bases left unmatched: 3. CDR3 nucleotides: TGCGCCAGCAGCGGGGGACAGGGGGCATACGAGCAGTACTTC. This gives the protein CASSGGQGAYEQYF. The whole variable domain, filled in from reference TRBV5-1 and TRBJ2-7, reads KAGVTQTPRYLIKTRGQQVTLSCSPISGHRSVSWYQQTPGQGLQFLFEYFSETQRNKGNFPGRFSGRQFSNSRSEMNVSTLELGDSALYLCASSGGQGAYEQYFGPGTRLTVT.

The V and J genes are TRBV5-4 and TRBJ1-3, with D perhaps matching TRBD1 (6 bases). This CDR3 contains 17 residues. Per the germline V gene, CDR1 is SGHNT and CDR2 is YYREEE (reference sequence). The V end was cut by 2 bases, the J end by 0 bases, with 15 bases between. CDR3 residues: CASSFGGGASSGNTIYF. The DNA for the CDR3 is TGTGCCAGCAGCTTCGGCGGGGGGGCCTCCTCTGGAAACACCATATATTTT.

CDR3 sequence: CASSPDSPLHF. The CDR3 DNA is TGTGCCAGCAGCCCCGATTCACCCCTCCACTTT. The V call is TRBV11-2, the J call TRBJ1-6; D gene ambiguous. CDR3 length: 11 residues. Germline V gene lookup returns CDR1 SGHAT and CDR2 FQNNGV. Trimming took 5 bases from V and 8 from J, leaving 4 bases between them.

The chain links TRBV7-8 to TRBJ1-1; D is possibly TRBD1 (5 bases). Between the trimmed V and J ends, which lost 0 bases and 6 bases, there was a span of 8 bases. Germline assignment: CDR1 SGHVS and CDR2 FQNEAQ. This CDR3 region has 13 residues. CDR3 loop: CASSLARVAEAFF. CDR3 DNA sequence: TGTGCCAGCAGCTTAGCCAGGGTTGCTGAAGCTTTCTTT.

The chain couples TRBV10-3 to TRBJ2-1, with 14 bases identical to TRBD2. J gave up 5 bases and V 4 bases, and 1 base lay outside the gene matches. This CDR3 has 15 residues. Germline CDR1 ENHRY, CDR2 SYGVKD. CDR3 loop: CAISGTSGGNNEQFF. DNA for the CDR3: TGTGCCATCAGTGGGACTAGCGGGGGGAACAATGAGCAGTTCTTC.

In this sample, this clone turned up once. V and J are TRBV28 and TRBJ2-3; tentative D call: TRBD2 (5 bases). The CDR3 loop spans 14 amino acids. CDR1 is MDHEN and CDR2 is SYDVKM in the germline V gene. Trimming left V 5 bases short and J 4 bases short, with 13 bases between. The DNA of the CDR3 is TGTGCCAGCAGTCTCGGGGTAGCCGCAGATACGCAGTATTTT. It specifies CASSLGVAADTQYF.

This chain joins TRBV28 and TRBJ1-1; 7 nucleotides line up with TRBD1. The germline V gene has CDR1 MDHEN and CDR2 SYDVKM. Trimming at V came to 3 bases and at J to 4 bases, leaving 8 bases not matched to a gene. This CDR3 spans 15 amino acids. The CDR3 reads CASSFPDRAGTEAFF. The CDR3 region has the DNA TGTGCCAGCAGTTTCCCCGACAGGGCGGGCACTGAAGCTTTCTTT.

This clone was recorded a few times. The chain has TRBV7-6 and TRBJ1-3; D is undetermined. CDR1 and CDR2 from the germline V gene are SGHVS and FNYEAQ. V lost 1 base, J lost 2 bases, and 12 bases lay in between. This CDR3 is built from 16 residues. The CDR3 region is CASSLVGARAGNTIYF. CDR3 nucleotides: TGTGCCAGCAGCTTAGTGGGAGCTAGGGCTGGAAACACCATATATTTT.

The V call is TRBV2, the J call TRBJ2-7; D is undetermined. Germline V gene data show CDR1 as SNHLY and CDR2 as FYNNEI. This CDR3 is built from 12 residues. V was trimmed by 7 bases and J by 2 bases, leaving 9 bases between them. As DNA, the CDR3 is TGTGCCAGCATTGGGCTCGCCTACGAGCAGTACTTC. Translated: CASIGLAYEQYF. Together with reference TRBV2 and TRBJ2-7, the CDR3 gives the full variable domain: EPEVTQTPSHQVTQMGQEVILRCVPISNHLYFYWYRQILGQKVEFLVSFYNNEISEKSEIFDDQFSVERPDGSNFTLKIRSTKLEDSAMYFCASIGLAYEQYFGPGTRLTVT.

The chain couples TRBV14 to TRBJ1-2; no definite D call. Trimming took off 3 bases at V and 6 bases at J, with 17 bases between the two ends. Looked up from germline, CDR1 is SGHDN and CDR2 is FVKESK. There are 15 residues in the CDR3. Written as DNA, the CDR3 is TGTGCCAGCAGCCAGAGACGGACGGGAAGGGATGGCTACACCTTC. This gives the protein CASSQRRTGRDGYTF.

This clone was seen just once. V usage is TRBV7-9 and J usage is TRBJ2-3; possible D gene TRBD2, 6 bases. Trimming took off 3 bases at V and 4 bases at J, with 8 bases between the two ends. Germline CDR1 reads SEHNR; CDR2 reads FQNEAQ (reference sequence). The CDR3 contains 13 residues. CDR3 region: CASSFRLADTQYF. The CDR3 DNA reads TGTGCCAGCAGCTTCCGACTAGCAGATACGCAGTATTTT.

This clone turned up a few times. The J gene is TRBJ2-3, the V gene TRBV13; possible D gene TRBD1, 5 bases. Trimming stripped 0 bases from V and 0 bases from J, with 7 bases between. Germline V gene lookup returns CDR1 PRHDT and CDR2 FYEKMQ (reference sequence). The CDR3 spans 15 residues. This CDR3 reads CASSLGGLSTDTQYF. DNA for the CDR3: TGTGCCAGCAGCTTAGGGGGGCTTAGCACAGATACGCAGTATTTT.

This chain connects TRBV27 to TRBJ2-5; 7 nucleotides agree with TRBD2. The CDR3 sequence is 15 residues long. Trimming at V came to 2 bases and at J to 2 bases, leaving 5 bases not matched to a gene. Germline V CDR1 and CDR2: MNHEY, SMNVEV (reference sequence). The CDR3 is CASSLLADLQETQYF. The CDR3 DNA reads TGTGCCAGCAGTTTACTAGCGGACCTACAAGAGACCCAGTACTTC.

The rearrangement uses TRBV28 and TRBJ1-1; TRBD1 matches 9 bases. After removal of 5 bases from V and 5 bases from J, the junction contained 9 bases not matched to a gene. The CDR3 consists of 15 residues. CDR1 is MDHEN, CDR2 SYDVKM, per germline. The chain's CDR3 is CASSPTGGAGTEAFF. In DNA form, the CDR3 reads TGTGCCAGCAGTCCGACAGGGGGAGCGGGGACTGAAGCTTTCTTT.

The J gene is TRBJ1-5, the V gene TRBV6-1; 7 nucleotides line up with TRBD1. CDR1 and CDR2 from the germline V gene are MNHNS and SASEGT. With V trimmed by 6 bases and J by 2 bases, 7 bases remained unmatched. The length of the CDR3 is 15 residues. This chain's CDR3 is CASRDSGGGNQPQHF. For the CDR3, the DNA is TGTGCCAGCAGAGACTCAGGGGGTGGCAATCAGCCCCAGCATTTT.

This chain connects TRBV6-1 to TRBJ1-5; 10 bases align to TRBD1. Trimming removed 3 bases from V and 7 bases from J; junction bases left unmatched: 3. From germline, CDR1 is MNHNS and CDR2 SASEGT. This CDR3 has 14 residues. The CDR3 here is CASSEGQGNQPQHF. CDR3 nucleotide sequence: TGTGCCAGCAGTGAGGGACAGGGGAACCAGCCCCAGCATTTT.

The chain couples TRBV5-8 to TRBJ2-2; 7 bases agree with TRBD2. The V gene end was trimmed by 1 base and the J gene end by 6 bases; junction bases not matched to a gene: 0. The V gene's germline CDR1 is SGHTS and CDR2 YDEGEE. The CDR3 covers 13 residues. As DNA, the CDR3 is TGTGCCAGCAGCTTGACTAGCGCCGGGGAGCTGTTTTTT. Its translation: CASSLTSAGELFF.

The rearrangement uses TRBV28 and TRBJ1-2, with D uncertain. Germline lookup yields CDR1 MDHEN and CDR2 SYDVKM. This CDR3 has 15 amino acids. V was pared by 3 bases and J by 4 bases, with 15 bases between. The CDR3 reads CASSLSMAPSYGYTF. In DNA, the CDR3 is TGTGCCAGCAGTTTGTCTATGGCCCCTAGCTATGGCTACACCTTC.